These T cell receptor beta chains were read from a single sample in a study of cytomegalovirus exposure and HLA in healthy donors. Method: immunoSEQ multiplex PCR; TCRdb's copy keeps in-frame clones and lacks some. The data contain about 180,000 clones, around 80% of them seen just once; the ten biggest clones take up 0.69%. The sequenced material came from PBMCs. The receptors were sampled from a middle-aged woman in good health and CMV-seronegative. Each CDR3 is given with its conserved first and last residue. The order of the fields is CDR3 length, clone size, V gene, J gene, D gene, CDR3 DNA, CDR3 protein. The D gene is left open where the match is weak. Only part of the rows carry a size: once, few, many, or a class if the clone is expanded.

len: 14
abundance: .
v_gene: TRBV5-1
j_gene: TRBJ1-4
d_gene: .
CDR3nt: TGCGCCAGCAGCTTGGTCGCAGGAAATGAAAAACTGTTTTTT
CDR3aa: CASSLVAGNEKLFF

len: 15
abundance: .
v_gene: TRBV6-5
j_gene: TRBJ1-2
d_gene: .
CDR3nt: TGTGCCAGCAGTTACTCCCCAACGAGGGGGTATGGCTACACCTTC
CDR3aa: CASSYSPTRGYGYTF

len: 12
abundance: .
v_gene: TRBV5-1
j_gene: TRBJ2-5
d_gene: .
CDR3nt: TGCGCCAGCAGCTCCCCACAAGAGACCCAGTACTTC
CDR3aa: CASSSPQETQYF

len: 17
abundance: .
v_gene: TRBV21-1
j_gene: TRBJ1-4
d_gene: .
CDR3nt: TGTGCCAGCAGCGCCAAGGACAGGGGGCCAACTAATGAAAAACTGTTTTTT
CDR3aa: CASSAKDRGPTNEKLFF

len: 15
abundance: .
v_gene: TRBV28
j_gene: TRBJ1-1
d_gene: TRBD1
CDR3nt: TGTGCCAGCAGTATGCACACAGGGGGAGGGACTGAAGCTTTCTTT
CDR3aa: CASSMHTGGGTEAFF

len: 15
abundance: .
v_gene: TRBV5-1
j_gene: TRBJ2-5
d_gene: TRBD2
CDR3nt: TGCGCCAGCAGCTTGGCCGGGGGGGCCATGGAGACCCAGTACTTC
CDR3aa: CASSLAGGAMETQYF

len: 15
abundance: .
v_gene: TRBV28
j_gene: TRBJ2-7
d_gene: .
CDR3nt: TGTGCCAGCTCGACCGTGGGGGGGCACTCCTACGAGCAGTACTTC
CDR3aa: CASSTVGGHSYEQYF

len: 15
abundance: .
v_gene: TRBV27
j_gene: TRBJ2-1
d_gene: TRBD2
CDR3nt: TGTGCCAGCGGTCGGACTAGCGGGGGTACAAGTGAGCAGTTCTTC
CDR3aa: CASGRTSGGTSEQFF

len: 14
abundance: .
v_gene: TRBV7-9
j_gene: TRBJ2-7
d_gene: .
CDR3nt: TGTGCCAGCAGCTTAGGGGTACTACCCCGCGAGCAGTACTTC
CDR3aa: CASSLGVLPREQYF

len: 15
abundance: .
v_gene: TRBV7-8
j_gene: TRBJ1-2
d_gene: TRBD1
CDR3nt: TGTGCCAGCAGCACACGGACAGGGGGGGACTATGGCTACACCTTC
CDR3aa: CASSTRTGGDYGYTF

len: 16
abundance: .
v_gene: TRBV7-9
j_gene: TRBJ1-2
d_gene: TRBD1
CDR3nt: TGTGCCAGCAGTTCCCAGGGGGCGCAGCCTAGCTATGGCTACACCTTC
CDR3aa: CASSSQGAQPSYGYTF

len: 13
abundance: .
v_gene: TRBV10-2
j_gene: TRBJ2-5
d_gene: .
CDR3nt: TGCGCCAGCGGGGCCAGGGACCAAGAGACCCAGTACTTC
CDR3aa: CASGARDQETQYF

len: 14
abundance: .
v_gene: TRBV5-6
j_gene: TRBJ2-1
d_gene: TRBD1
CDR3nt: TGTGCCAGCAATCTGAGACAGGGTTACAATGAGCAGTTCTTC
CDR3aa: CASNLRQGYNEQFF

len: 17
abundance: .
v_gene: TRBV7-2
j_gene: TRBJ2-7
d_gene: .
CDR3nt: TGTGCCAGCAGCTTCCCCGCCGTTGGAACAGGGATAGGTGAGCAGTACTTC
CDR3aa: CASSFPAVGTGIGEQYF

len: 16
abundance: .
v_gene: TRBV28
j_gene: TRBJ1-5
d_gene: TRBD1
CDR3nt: TGTGCCAGCAGTTCCCCGACAGGGCAAGGGTATCAGCCCCAGCATTTT
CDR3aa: CASSSPTGQGYQPQHF

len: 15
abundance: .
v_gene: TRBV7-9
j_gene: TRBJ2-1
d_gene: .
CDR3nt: TGTGCCAGCAGCTACCGGGACTCTAAGCACAATGAGCAGTTCTTC
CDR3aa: CASSYRDSKHNEQFF

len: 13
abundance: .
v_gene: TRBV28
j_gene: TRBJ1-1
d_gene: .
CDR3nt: TGTGCCAGCAGTAGACAGAGTAACACTGAAGCTTTCTTT
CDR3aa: CASSRQSNTEAFF

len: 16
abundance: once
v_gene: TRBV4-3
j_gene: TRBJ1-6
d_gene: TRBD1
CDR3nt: TGCGCCAGCAGCCAAGCTGCGGGACAGCTGAATTCACCCCTCCACTTT
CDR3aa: CASSQAAGQLNSPLHF

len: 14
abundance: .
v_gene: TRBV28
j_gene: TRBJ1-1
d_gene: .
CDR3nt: TGTGCCAGCAGCGGGGGAGTCCCGAACACTGAAGCTTTCTTT
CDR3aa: CASSGGVPNTEAFF

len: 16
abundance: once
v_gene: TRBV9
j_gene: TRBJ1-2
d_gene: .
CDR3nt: TGTGCCAGCAGCGCCTCCCTTTTAGGGGATGTCTATGGCTACACCTTC
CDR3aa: CASSASLLGDVYGYTF

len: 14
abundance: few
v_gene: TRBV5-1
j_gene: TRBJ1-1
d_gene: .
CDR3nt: TGCGCCAGCAGCTTGGGAGCCATGAACACTGAAGCTTTCTTT
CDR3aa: CASSLGAMNTEAFF

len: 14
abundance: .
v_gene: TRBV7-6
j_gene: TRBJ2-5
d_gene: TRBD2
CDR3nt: TGTGCCAGCAGCTTAGGGCCGGGAGGCGAGACCCAGTACTTC
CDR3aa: CASSLGPGGETQYF

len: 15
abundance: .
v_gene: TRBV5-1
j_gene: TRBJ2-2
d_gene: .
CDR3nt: TGCGCCAGCAGCTTGACAGTTCCAGACACCGGGGAGCTGTTTTTT
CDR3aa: CASSLTVPDTGELFF

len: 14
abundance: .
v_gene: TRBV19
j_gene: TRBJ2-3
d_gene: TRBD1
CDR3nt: TGTGCCAGTAGTGGGACAGGGGGCATAGATACGCAGTATTTT
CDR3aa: CASSGTGGIDTQYF

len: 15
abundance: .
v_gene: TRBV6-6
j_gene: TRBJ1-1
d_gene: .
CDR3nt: TGTGCCAGCAGTTACACAGTAGGGGGGAACACTGAAGCTTTCTTT
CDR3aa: CASSYTVGGNTEAFF

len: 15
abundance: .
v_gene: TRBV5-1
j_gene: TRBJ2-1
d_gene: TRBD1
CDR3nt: TGCGCCAGCAGCTTGGGACAGGGAGTGGGCAATGAGCAGTTCTTC
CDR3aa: CASSLGQGVGNEQFF

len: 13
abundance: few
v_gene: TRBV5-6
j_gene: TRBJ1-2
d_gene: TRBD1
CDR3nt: TGTGCCAGCAGCCTGGACAGGGGCTATGGCTACACCTTC
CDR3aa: CASSLDRGYGYTF

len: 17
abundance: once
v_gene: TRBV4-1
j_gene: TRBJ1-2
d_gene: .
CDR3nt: TGCGCCAGCAGCCAAGATGAAAAGTTCGCAGGCGACTATGGCTACACCTTC
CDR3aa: CASSQDEKFAGDYGYTF

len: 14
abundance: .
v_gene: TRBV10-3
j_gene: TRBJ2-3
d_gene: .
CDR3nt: TGTGCCATCCGACAGCAGGGGCGAGCAGATACGCAGTATTTT
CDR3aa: CAIRQQGRADTQYF

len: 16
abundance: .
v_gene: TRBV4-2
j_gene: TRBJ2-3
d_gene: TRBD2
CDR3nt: TGTGCCAGCAGTCAGGTCGGCGGGAGGGCCCCAGATACGCAGTATTTT
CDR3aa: CASSQVGGRAPDTQYF